This entry features one TCR beta chain sequence. No antigen is known for it. With a much larger clone just one base away, this may be a read error. Genomic DNA, the template, was used for profiling of the TCR beta VDJ and CDR3. TCRdb processed the reads anew with MiXCR; each CDR3 protein has one entry. Of about 130,000 distinct CDR3 sequences listed, 48% are singletons. This sample is drawn from a study of CD8+CD57+ T cells in acquired aplastic anemia. At the level of the study: Sorted CD4+ and CD8+ cells gave a mean 3.2 ug DNA, range roughly 0.18 to 30 ug.

Regarding the study as a whole: Some 30 was the count of CD8+ CDR3 sequences that patients shared with controls.

This CDR3 is built from 16 residues. The V gene's germline CDR1 is SGHRS and CDR2 YFSETQ. V usage is TRBV5-1 and J usage is TRBJ2-5, with TRBD2 identical over 10 bases. The sample was sorted CD4+, CD8+, or CD8+CD57+ T cells (not recorded which) from PBMCs. The clonotype originates from a human donor in good health, serving as a control. CDR3 amino acids: CAGSSFSGGVGETQYF. CDR3 nucleotide sequence: TGCGCCGGCAGCTCGTTCAGCGGGGGGGTCGGGGAGACCCAGTACTTC.